This TCR beta chain was found in a study of early T cells in non-severe SARS-CoV-2 infection. In the study overall: Whole-blood bulk RNA, unsorted, was sequenced, and chains were unpaired.

This clonotype appeared many times. Its antigen is not known. This CDR3 is built from 12 residues. V was trimmed by 6 bases and J by 0 bases, leaving 5 bases between them. CDR1 SGHRS and CDR2 YFSETQ come from the germline V gene. Unique molecular identifiers were added to individual cDNA molecules. TCRdb analysed the 5' RACE reads with MiXCR anew, one entry per CDR3 protein. The sample has around 59,000 distinct CDR3 sequences, around 12% seen once. The study, taken as a whole, reports: VDJdb matches were skewed toward anti-spike CD8 T cell responses.

The TCR was taken from an adult who was a healthcare worker with PCR-confirmed SARS-CoV-2 infection or an uninfected control (not recorded which). Sample: whole blood. This sequence joins TRBV5-1 and TRBJ2-3; no reliable D call. Here the CDR3 reads CASKSSTDTQYF. The CDR3 DNA reads TGCGCCAGCAAGTCTAGCACAGATACGCAGTATTTT.